This T cell receptor beta chain emerged from a study of cytomegalovirus exposure and HLA in healthy donors. Study background: A prior study identified 117 million unique TCR beta sequences from about 180 million T cells. Study results and caveats: Rarity characterized most TCR sequences, yet some public TCRs appeared in many donors. Most subjects had HLA-A and HLA-B alleles reportedly predicted accurately by TCR beta sequences.

The PCR ran on 60 Vbeta and 13 Jbeta primers. TCRdb keeps only in-frame clones here, not all; method: immunoSEQ multiplex PCR. The sample yields roughly 100,000 clones, 13% to 15% seen once. This clone turned up a few times. Its matching antigen is unknown. CDR1 MNHEY and CDR2 SMNVEV come from the germline V gene (reference sequence). This CDR3 is 14 amino acids long. Between the trimmed V and J ends, which lost 6 bases and 4 bases, there was a span of 15 bases. The chain has TRBV27 and TRBJ2-5; maybe TRBD1 (6 bases). The sample comprised PBMCs. The sequence came from a female donor in good health and CMV-seronegative. CDR3 amino acids: CASSPREGVETQYF. The DNA for the CDR3 is TGTGCCAGCAGCCCCCGCGAGGGGGTAGAGACCCAGTACTTC.